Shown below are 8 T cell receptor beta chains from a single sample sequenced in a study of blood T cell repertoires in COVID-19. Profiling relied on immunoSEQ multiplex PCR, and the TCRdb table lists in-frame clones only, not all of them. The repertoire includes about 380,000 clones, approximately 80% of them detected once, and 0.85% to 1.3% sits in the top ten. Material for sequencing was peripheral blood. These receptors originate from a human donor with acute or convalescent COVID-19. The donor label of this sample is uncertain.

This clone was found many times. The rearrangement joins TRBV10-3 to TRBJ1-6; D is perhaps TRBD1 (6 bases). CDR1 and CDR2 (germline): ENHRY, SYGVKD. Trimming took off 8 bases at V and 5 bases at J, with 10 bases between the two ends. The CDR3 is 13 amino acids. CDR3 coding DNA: TGTGCCATCTCTCGGACAGATAATTCACCCCTCCACTTT. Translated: CAISRTDNSPLHF.

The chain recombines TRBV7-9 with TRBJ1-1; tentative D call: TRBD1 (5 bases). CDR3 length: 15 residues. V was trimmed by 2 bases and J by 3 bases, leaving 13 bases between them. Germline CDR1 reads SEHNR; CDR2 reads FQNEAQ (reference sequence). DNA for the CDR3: TGTGCCAGCAGCTTACTTTCGCGGGGGTACACTGAAGCTTTCTTT. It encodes CASSLLSRGYTEAFF.

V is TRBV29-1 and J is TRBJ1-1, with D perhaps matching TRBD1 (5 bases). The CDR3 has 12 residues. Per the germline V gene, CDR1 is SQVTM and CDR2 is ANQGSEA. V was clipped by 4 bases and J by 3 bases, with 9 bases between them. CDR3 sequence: CSVVGGYTEAFF. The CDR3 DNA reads TGCAGCGTTGTCGGGGGGTACACTGAAGCTTTCTTT.

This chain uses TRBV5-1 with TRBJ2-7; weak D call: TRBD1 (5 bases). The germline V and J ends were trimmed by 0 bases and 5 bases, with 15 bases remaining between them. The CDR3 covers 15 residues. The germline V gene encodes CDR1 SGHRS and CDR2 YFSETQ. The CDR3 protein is CASSLVVGRVDEQYF. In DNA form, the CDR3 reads TGCGCCAGCAGCTTGGTGGTAGGCAGGGTGGACGAGCAGTACTTC.

CDR3 coding DNA: TGTGCCAGCAGTTCCTCTCAACTGAGCATGAACACTGAAGCTTTCTTT. Translated: CASSSSQLSMNTEAFF. This chain connects TRBV27 to TRBJ1-1; D ambiguous. Germline CDR1 is MNHEY and CDR2 is SMNVEV (reference sequence). The V gene lost 4 bases and the J gene lost 0 bases, with 15 bases spanning the gap. The CDR3 spans 16 residues.

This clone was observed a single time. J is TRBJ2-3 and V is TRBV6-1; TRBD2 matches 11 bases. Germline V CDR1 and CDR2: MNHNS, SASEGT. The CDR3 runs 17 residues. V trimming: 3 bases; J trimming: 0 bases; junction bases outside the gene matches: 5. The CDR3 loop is CASSDLTSGASTDTQYF. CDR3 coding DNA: TGTGCCAGCAGTGACTTGACTAGCGGGGCGAGCACAGATACGCAGTATTTT.

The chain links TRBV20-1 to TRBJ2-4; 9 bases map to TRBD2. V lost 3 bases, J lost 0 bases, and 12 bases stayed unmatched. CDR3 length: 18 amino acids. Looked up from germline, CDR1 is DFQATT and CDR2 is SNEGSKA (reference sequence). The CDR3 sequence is CSASGRGGDEGAKNIQYF. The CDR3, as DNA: TGCAGTGCTAGTGGGCGGGGGGGTGATGAGGGAGCCAAAAACATTCAGTACTTC.

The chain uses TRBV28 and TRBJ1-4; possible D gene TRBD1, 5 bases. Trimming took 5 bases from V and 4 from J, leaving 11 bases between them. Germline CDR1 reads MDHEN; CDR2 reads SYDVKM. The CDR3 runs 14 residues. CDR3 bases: TGTGCCAGCAGTCTCCGGGGGATTAATGAAAAACTGTTTTTT. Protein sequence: CASSLRGINEKLFF.